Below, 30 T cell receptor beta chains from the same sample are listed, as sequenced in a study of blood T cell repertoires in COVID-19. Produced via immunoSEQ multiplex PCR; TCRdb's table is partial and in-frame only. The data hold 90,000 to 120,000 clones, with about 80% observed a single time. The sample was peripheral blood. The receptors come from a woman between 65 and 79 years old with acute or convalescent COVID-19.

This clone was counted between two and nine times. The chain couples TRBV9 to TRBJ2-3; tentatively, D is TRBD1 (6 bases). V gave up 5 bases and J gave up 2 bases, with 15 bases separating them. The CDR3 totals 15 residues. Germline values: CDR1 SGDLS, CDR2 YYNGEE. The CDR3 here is CASSKVRGLTDTQYF. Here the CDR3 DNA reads TGTGCCAGCAGTAAAGTCAGGGGCCTCACAGATACGCAGTATTTT.

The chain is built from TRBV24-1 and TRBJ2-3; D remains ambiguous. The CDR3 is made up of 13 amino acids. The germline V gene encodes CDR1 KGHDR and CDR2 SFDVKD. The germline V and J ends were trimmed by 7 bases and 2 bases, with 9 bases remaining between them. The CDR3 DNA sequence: TGTGCCACCAGCTCAGATACCACAGATACGCAGTATTTT. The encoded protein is CATSSDTTDTQYF.

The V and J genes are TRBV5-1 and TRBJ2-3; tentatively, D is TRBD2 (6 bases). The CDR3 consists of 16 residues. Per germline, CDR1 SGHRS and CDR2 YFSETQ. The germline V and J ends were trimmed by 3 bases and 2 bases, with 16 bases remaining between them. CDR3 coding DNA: TGCGCCAGCAGCTCTCTAGCGACGGCGGACACAGATACGCAGTATTTT. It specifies CASSSLATADTDTQYF. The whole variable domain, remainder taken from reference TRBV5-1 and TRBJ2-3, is KAGVTQTPRYLIKTRGQQVTLSCSPISGHRSVSWYQQTPGQGLQFLFEYFSETQRNKGNFPGRFSGRQFSNSRSEMNVSTLELGDSALYLCASSSLATADTDTQYFGPGTRLTVL.

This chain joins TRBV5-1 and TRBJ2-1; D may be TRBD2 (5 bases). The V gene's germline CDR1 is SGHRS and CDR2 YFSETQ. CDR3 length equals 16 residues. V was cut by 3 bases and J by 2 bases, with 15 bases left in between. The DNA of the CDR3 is TGCGCCAGCAGCTATGGAGGCGGACGGGCCTACAATGAGCAGTTCTTC. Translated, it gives CASSYGGGRAYNEQFF.

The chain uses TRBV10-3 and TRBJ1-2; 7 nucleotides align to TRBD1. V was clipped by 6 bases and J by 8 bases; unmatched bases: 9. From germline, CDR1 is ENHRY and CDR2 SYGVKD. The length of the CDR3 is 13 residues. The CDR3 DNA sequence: TGTGCCATCAGCGCGCCGGACAGGTGGGGCTACACCTTC. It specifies CAISAPDRWGYTF.

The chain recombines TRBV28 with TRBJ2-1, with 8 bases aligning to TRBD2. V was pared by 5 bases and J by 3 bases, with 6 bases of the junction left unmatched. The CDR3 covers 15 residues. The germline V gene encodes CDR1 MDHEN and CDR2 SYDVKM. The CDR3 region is CASSQSGRVYNEQFF. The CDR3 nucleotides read TGTGCCAGCAGTCAAAGCGGGAGAGTCTACAATGAGCAGTTCTTC.

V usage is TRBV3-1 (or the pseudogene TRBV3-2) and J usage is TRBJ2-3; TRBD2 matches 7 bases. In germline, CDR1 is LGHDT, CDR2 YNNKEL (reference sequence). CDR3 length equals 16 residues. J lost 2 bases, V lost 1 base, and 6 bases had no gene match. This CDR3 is CASSQGVGGSTDTQYF. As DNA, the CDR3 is TGTGCCAGCAGCCAAGGCGTGGGGGGGTCCACAGATACGCAGTATTTT.

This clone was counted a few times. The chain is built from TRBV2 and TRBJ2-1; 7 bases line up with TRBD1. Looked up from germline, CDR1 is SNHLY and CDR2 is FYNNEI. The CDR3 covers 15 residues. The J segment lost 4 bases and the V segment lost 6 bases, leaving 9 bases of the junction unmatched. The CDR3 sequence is CASRSDRERYNEQFF. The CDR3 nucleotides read TGTGCCAGCAGATCCGACAGGGAAAGGTACAATGAGCAGTTCTTC.

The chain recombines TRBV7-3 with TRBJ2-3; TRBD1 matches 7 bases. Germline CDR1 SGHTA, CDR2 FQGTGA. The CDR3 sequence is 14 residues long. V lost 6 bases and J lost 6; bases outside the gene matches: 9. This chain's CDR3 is CASSPKGAGDTQYF. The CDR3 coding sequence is TGTGCCAGCAGTCCCAAGGGGGCAGGCGATACGCAGTATTTT.

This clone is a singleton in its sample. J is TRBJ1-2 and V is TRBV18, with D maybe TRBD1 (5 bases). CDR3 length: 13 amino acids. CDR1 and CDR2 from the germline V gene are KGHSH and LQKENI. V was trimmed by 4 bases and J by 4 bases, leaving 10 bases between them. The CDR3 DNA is TGTGCCAGCTCACTAGGACAAAGCTATGGCTACACCTTC. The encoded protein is CASSLGQSYGYTF. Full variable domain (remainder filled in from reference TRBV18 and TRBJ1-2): NAGVMQNPRHLVRRRGQEARLRCSPMKGHSHVYWYRQLPEEGLKFMVYLQKENIIDESGMPKERFSAEFPKEGPSILRIQQVVRGDSAAYFCASSLGQSYGYTFGSGTRLTVV.

As DNA, the CDR3 is TGTGCCAGCAGCTTTGATTCGGGGGAGGAATCAGATACGCAGTATTTT. Its translation: CASSFDSGEESDTQYF. The V call is TRBV11-3, the J call TRBJ2-3; a weak D match, TRBD2 (6 bases). Germline assignment: CDR1 SGHNT and CDR2 YENEEA. V shed 3 bases and J shed 4 bases, with 17 bases lying between them. The CDR3 spans 16 residues.

The CDR3 loop is CASKQGLSNTGELFF. The CDR3 bases are TGTGCCAGCAAGCAGGGGCTATCCAACACCGGGGAGCTGTTTTTT. This sequence joins TRBV2 and TRBJ2-2; maybe TRBD1 (6 bases). Looked up from germline, CDR1 is SNHLY and CDR2 is FYNNEI. CDR3 length equals 15 residues. With 7 bases removed from V and 2 bases from J, the gap between germline ends came to 14 bases.

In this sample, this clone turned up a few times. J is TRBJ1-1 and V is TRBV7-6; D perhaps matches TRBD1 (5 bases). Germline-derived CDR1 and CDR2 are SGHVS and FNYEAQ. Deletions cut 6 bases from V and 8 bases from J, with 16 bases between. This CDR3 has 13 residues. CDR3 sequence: CASRPSAGSEAFF. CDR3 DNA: TGTGCCAGCAGACCCTCAGCAGGGTCAGAAGCTTTCTTT.

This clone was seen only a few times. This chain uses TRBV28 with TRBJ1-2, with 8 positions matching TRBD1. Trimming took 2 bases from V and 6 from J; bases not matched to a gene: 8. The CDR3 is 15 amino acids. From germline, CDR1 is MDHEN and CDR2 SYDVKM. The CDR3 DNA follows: TGTGCCAGCAGTTTACCCTGGACAGGGAGGGATGGCTACACCTTC. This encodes CASSLPWTGRDGYTF.

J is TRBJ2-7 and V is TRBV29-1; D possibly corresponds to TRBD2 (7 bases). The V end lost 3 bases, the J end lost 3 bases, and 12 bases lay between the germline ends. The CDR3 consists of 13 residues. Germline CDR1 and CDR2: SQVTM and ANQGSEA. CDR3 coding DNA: TGCAGCGTTGAGGGGGAGGGGGGCTACGAGCAGTACTTC. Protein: CSVEGEGGYEQYF.

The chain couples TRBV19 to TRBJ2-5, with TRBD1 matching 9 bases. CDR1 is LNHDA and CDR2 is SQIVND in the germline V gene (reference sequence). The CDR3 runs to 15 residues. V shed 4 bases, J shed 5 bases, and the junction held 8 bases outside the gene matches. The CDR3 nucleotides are TGTGCCAGTAGTAGCGGACAGGGGCGCAGGGAGACCCAGTACTTC. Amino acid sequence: CASSSGQGRRETQYF.

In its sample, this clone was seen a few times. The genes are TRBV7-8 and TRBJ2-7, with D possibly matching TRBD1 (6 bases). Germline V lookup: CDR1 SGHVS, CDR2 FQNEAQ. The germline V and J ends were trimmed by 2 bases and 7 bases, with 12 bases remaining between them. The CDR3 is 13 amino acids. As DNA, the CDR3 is TGTGCCAGCAGCTTACGGCAGGGGTGGGAGCAGTACTTC. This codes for CASSLRQGWEQYF.

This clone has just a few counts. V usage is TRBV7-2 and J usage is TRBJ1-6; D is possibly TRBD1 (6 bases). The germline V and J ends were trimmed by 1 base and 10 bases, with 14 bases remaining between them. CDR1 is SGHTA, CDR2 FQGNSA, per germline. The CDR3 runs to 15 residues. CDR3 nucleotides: TGTGCCAGCAGCTTAGGTGGGGCCAGGGGATCACCCCTCCACTTT. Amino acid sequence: CASSLGGARGSPLHF.

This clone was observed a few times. In DNA form, the CDR3 reads TGTGCCAGCAGTCGAAAGAGGACAGGGGCCACTGAAGCTTTCTTT. Its protein product is CASSRKRTGATEAFF. The J gene is TRBJ1-1, the V gene TRBV6-5; TRBD1 matches 9 bases. The V gene's germline CDR1 is MNHEY and CDR2 SVGAGI. Trimming took 5 bases from V and 4 from J; bases not matched to a gene: 8. The CDR3 is 15 residues long.

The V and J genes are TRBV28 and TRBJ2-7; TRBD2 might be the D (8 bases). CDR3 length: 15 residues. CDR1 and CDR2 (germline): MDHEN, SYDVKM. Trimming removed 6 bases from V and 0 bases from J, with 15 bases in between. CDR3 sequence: CASRRGGQSSYEQYF. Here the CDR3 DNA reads TGTGCCAGCAGACGGGGGGGACAGAGCTCCTACGAGCAGTACTTC.

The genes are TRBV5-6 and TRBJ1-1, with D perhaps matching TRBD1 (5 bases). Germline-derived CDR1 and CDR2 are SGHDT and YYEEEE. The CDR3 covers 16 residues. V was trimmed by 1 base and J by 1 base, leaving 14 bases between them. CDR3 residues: CASSLQGSPKNTEAFF. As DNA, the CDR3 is TGTGCCAGCAGCTTGCAGGGATCCCCTAAGAACACTGAAGCTTTCTTT.

The CDR3 reads CASSPQDRGMDEQFF. In nucleotides, the CDR3 is TGTGCCAGTTCTCCCCAGGACAGGGGAATGGATGAGCAGTTCTTC. This chain uses TRBV6-5 with TRBJ2-1, with TRBD1 matching over 9 bases. Trimming removed 9 bases from V and 8 bases from J; junction bases left unmatched: 14. The CDR3 contains 15 residues. The germline gives CDR1 MNHEY, CDR2 SVGAGI.

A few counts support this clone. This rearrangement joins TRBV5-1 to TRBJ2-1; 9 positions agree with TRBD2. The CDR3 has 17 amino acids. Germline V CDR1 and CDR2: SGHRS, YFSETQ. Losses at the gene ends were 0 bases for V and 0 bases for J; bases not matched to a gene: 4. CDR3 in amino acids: CASSLEGSGSSYNEQFF. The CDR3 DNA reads TGCGCCAGCAGCTTGGAGGGTAGCGGGAGCTCCTACAATGAGCAGTTCTTC. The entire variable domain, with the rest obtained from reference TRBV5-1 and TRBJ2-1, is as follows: KAGVTQTPRYLIKTRGQQVTLSCSPISGHRSVSWYQQTPGQGLQFLFEYFSETQRNKGNFPGRFSGRQFSNSRSEMNVSTLELGDSALYLCASSLEGSGSSYNEQFFGPGTRLTVL.

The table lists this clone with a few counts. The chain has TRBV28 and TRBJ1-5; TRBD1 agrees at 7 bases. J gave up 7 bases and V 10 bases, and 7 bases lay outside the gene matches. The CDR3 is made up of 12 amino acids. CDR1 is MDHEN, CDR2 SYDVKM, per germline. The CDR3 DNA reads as TGTGCCACCAGACAGGGAAGACAGCCCCAGCATTTT. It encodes CATRQGRQPQHF.

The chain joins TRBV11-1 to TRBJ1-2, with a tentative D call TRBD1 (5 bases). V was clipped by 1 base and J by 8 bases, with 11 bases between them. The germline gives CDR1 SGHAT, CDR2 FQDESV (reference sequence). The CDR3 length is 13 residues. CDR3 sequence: CASSLGQRWGYTF. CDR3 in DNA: TGTGCCAGCAGCTTAGGACAGCGCTGGGGCTACACCTTC.

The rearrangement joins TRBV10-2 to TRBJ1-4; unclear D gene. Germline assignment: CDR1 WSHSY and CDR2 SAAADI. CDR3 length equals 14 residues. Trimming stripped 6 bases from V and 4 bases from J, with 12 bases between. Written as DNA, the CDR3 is TGCGCCAGCAGGTTCGGCGGTGATAATGAAAAACTGTTTTTT. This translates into CASRFGGDNEKLFF.

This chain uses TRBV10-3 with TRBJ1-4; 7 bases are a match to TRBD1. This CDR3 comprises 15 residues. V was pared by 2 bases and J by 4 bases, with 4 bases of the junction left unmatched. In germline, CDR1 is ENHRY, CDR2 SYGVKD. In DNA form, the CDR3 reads TGTGCCATCAGTGAGGGCAACAGGGGTAATGAAAAACTGTTTTTT. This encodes CAISEGNRGNEKLFF.

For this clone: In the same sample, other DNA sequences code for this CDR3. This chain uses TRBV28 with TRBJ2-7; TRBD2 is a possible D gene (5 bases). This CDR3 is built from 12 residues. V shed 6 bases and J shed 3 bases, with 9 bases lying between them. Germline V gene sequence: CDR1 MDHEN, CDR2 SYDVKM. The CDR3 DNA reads TGTGCCAGCAGCCCCCGGGACTACGAGCAGTACTTC. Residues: CASSPRDYEQYF.

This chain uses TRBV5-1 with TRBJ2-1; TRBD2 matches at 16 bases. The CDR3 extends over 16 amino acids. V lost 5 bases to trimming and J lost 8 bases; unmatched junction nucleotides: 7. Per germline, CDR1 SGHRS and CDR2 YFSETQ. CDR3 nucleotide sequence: TGCGCCAGCAGTACCGGGACTAGCGGGAGGGTCGATGAGCAGTTCTTC. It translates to CASSTGTSGRVDEQFF.

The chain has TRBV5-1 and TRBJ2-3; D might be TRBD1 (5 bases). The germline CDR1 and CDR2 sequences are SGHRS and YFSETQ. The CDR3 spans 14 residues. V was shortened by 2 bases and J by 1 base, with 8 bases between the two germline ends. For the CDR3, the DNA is TGCGCCAGCAGCTTTTTAGGGGGCACAGATACGCAGTATTTT. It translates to CASSFLGGTDTQYF.